Each of the 4 T cell receptor beta chains below was sequenced from the same sample in a study of T cell changes during pregnancy in multiple sclerosis. The table came from immunoSEQ multiplex PCR; TCRdb's copy has only in-frame clones and leaves some out. The table lists tens of thousands of clones, more than 85% of them singletons. Sample: peripheral blood, taken in the third trimester of pregnancy. These TCRs come from a female donor with multiple sclerosis, enrolled in a pregnancy study.

The chain links TRBV2 to TRBJ2-2, with 8 bases that match TRBD2. This CDR3 spans 21 amino acids. The J segment lost 0 bases and the V segment lost 5 bases, leaving 20 bases of the junction unmatched. Germline V gene sequence: CDR1 SNHLY, CDR2 FYNNEI. The CDR3 spells CASSPWTEPLSGKTNTGELFF. DNA for the CDR3: TGTGCCAGCAGTCCCTGGACAGAACCTCTTAGCGGGAAAACGAACACCGGGGAGCTGTTTTTT.

The chain uses TRBV6-6 and TRBJ1-5; no clear D gene. CDR1 and CDR2 (germline): MNHNY, SVGAGI (reference sequence). The CDR3 contains 14 residues. V was clipped by 0 bases and J by 3 bases, with 6 bases between them. The CDR3 DNA is TGTGCCAGCAGTTACTCCGGGGTCAATCAGCCCCAGCATTTT. Translation gives CASSYSGVNQPQHF.

This chain joins TRBV6-6 and TRBJ1-1; unclear D gene. The CDR3 contains 16 residues. Germline V gene lookup returns CDR1 MNHNY and CDR2 SVGAGI (reference sequence). V was pared by 0 bases and J by 2 bases, with 13 bases between. In DNA form, the CDR3 reads TGTGCCAGCAGTTACTCCCCTCTAACGGGTAACACTGAAGCTTTCTTT. Amino acid sequence: CASSYSPLTGNTEAFF.

The V call is TRBV18, the J call TRBJ1-1; 8 bases fit TRBD1. This CDR3 has 14 amino acids. V shed 3 bases and J 6 bases; nucleotides not matched to a gene: 6. Germline V gene data show CDR1 as KGHSH and CDR2 as LQKENI. The CDR3 DNA follows: TGTGCCAGCTCACCCCACGACAGGGGCCCTGAAGCTTTCTTT. This translates into CASSPHDRGPEAFF.